The 20 T cell receptor beta chains below come from one sample, sequenced in a study of regulatory T cells in long-lasting Graves disease. TCR beta libraries were built with iRepertoire HTBI primers and Arm-PCR of CDR3 regions. TCRdb itself ran the multiplex PCR reads through MiXCR, one entry per CDR3 protein. Among a few hundred thousand distinct CDR3 sequences listed, around a sixth were seen once. Specified time point: newly diagnosed GD, antithyroid drugs for less than 3 months. PBMC-derived RNA was used for the TCR library. The sample was also linked to a second study, of T cells in Graves' hyperthyroidism and ophthalmopathy.

The sequencing used peripheral blood mononuclear cells (PBMCs), collected at new diagnosis, from a patient treated with antithyroid drugs. These receptors were collected from a woman aged 30 to 39 with Graves disease.

In regard to this clonotype: A read error is likely here: a far larger clone is one base away. The chain links TRBV28 to TRBJ1-2; 7 bases are shared with TRBD1. J was trimmed by 4 bases and V by 7 bases; bases with no gene match: 12. CDR1 and CDR2 (germline): MDHEN, SYDVKM. The CDR3 loop spans 15 amino acids. The CDR3 protein is CASNPGQPQLYGYTF. The CDR3, as DNA: TGTGCCAGCAACCCGGGACAGCCTCAGCTCTATGGCTACACCTTC.

This clonotype was observed at least ten times. The genes are TRBV7-9 and TRBJ1-4; D is possibly TRBD1 (5 bases). There are 16 residues in the CDR3. Germline V gene lookup returns CDR1 SEHNR and CDR2 FQNEAQ (reference sequence). Trimming left V 3 bases short and J 0 bases short, with 11 bases between. The CDR3 spells CASSFPTGSTNEKLFF. CDR3 nucleotides: TGTGCCAGCAGCTTCCCTACAGGATCAACTAATGAAAAACTGTTTTTT.

This clonotype was seen ten or more times. The rearrangement uses TRBV4-1 and TRBJ2-5; 7 nucleotides align to TRBD1. Germline values: CDR1 MGHRA, CDR2 YSYEKL. The V and J ends lost 3 bases and 5 bases, in that order; junction bases with no gene match: 9. The CDR3 contains 15 residues. The CDR3 loop reads CASSQSDRAVETQYF. In nucleotides, the CDR3 is TGCGCCAGCAGCCAGTCCGACAGGGCGGTGGAGACCCAGTACTTC.

There are many counts of this clonotype. The chain couples TRBV28 to TRBJ2-3; 8 bases match TRBD2. Germline V lookup: CDR1 MDHEN, CDR2 SYDVKM. V dropped 7 bases and J dropped 3; count of bases not matched to a gene: 3. The CDR3 extends over 13 amino acids. CDR3 nucleotide sequence: TGTGCCAGCACTGCGGGAGGTACAGATACGCAGTATTTT. It specifies CASTAGGTDTQYF.

This clonotype was seen ten or more times. The chain has TRBV2 and TRBJ2-5; D may match TRBD1 or TRBD2 (5 bases each). Trimming left V 5 bases short and J 5 bases short, with 12 bases between. This CDR3 has 13 residues. Germline CDR1 is SNHLY and CDR2 is FYNNEI. DNA of the CDR3: TGTGCCAGCAGTCATGGGGGATGGGAGACCCAGTACTTC. Protein: CASSHGGWETQYF.

This clonotype has a count of ten or more. The chain couples TRBV5-1 to TRBJ1-5, with 7 nucleotides matching TRBD1. Germline V lookup: CDR1 SGHRS, CDR2 YFSETQ. The CDR3 has 16 amino acids. J was trimmed by 7 bases and V by 0 bases; bases with no gene match: 10. CDR3 nucleotide sequence: TGCGCCAGCAGCTTGGGGACAGGCCAATGGGGACAGCCCCAGCATTTT. Its protein is CASSLGTGQWGQPQHF.

This clonotype was picked up many times. The chain links TRBV28 to TRBJ1-1; 8 bases fit TRBD1. The germline gives CDR1 MDHEN, CDR2 SYDVKM. The CDR3 sequence is 15 residues long. J was trimmed by 8 bases and V by 4 bases; bases with no gene match: 12. CDR3 sequence: CASSSNRGLMWEAFF. The CDR3 coding sequence is TGTGCCAGCAGTTCGAACAGGGGGTTAATGTGGGAAGCTTTCTTT.

This clonotype was recorded many times. This chain joins TRBV4-1 and TRBJ1-4; maybe TRBD1 (5 bases). CDR1 MGHRA and CDR2 YSYEKL come from the germline V gene. Trimming shortened V by 3 bases and J by 8 bases, and 22 bases separated the two germline ends. The CDR3 sequence is 17 residues long. The CDR3 loop is CASSQLATQVGGEKLFF. The CDR3 DNA follows: TGCGCCAGCAGCCAGCTAGCGACACAGGTTGGGGGGGAAAAACTGTTTTTT.

This clonotype was seen repeatedly, ten times or more. V gene TRBV20-1 combines with J gene TRBJ2-1; D may match TRBD1 or TRBD2 (7 bases each). The CDR3 runs 16 residues. The germline V gene has CDR1 DFQATT and CDR2 SNEGSKA (reference sequence). The V end was cut by 4 bases, the J end by 8 bases, with 24 bases between. The CDR3: CSATVRGRGNWDEQFF. CDR3 nucleotide sequence: TGCAGTGCTACCGTCAGGGGGAGGGGAAACTGGGATGAGCAGTTCTTC.

This clonotype was seen repeatedly, ten times or more. V gene TRBV7-6 combines with J gene TRBJ2-7, with a weak D call TRBD2 (5 bases). Trimming pared 4 bases from V and 0 bases from J, leaving 16 bases between. The CDR3 consists of 16 residues. Germline lookup yields CDR1 SGHVS and CDR2 FNYEAQ. In DNA, the CDR3 is TGTGCCAGCAGCTCCCTAGGAGGTTTCAGCTCCTACGAGCAGTACTTC. Translated, it gives CASSSLGGFSSYEQYF.

This clonotype was recorded many times. The chain is built from TRBV5-1 and TRBJ2-5; no reliable D call. The germline CDR1 and CDR2 sequences are SGHRS and YFSETQ. The CDR3 is 16 residues long. V lost 4 bases and J 2 bases, leaving 18 bases between the germline ends. CDR3 coding DNA: TGCGCCAGCAGCCTCGAACAGCGTTGGCGGCAAGAGACCCAGTACTTC. This sequence encodes CASSLEQRWRQETQYF. Full variable domain (missing parts from reference TRBV5-1 and TRBJ2-5): KAGVTQTPRYLIKTRGQQVTLSCSPISGHRSVSWYQQTPGQGLQFLFEYFSETQRNKGNFPGRFSGRQFSNSRSEMNVSTLELGDSALYLCASSLEQRWRQETQYFGPGTRLLVL.

In its sample, this clonotype was seen many times. The V and J genes are TRBV5-5 and TRBJ2-5; D is unresolved. The CDR3 sequence is 13 residues long. Germline V gene data show CDR1 as SGHKS and CDR2 as YYEKEE (reference sequence). V was trimmed by 4 bases and J by 5 bases, leaving 12 bases between them. Here the CDR3 reads CASSAEWMETQYF. For the CDR3, the DNA is TGTGCCAGCAGCGCGGAGTGGATGGAGACCCAGTACTTC.

This clonotype was recorded at least ten times. This chain joins TRBV10-2 and TRBJ2-5; D perhaps matches TRBD1 (5 bases). The CDR3 is 15 residues long. Trimming stripped 6 bases from V and 1 base from J, with 15 bases between. Germline V gene data show CDR1 as WSHSY and CDR2 as SAAADI. CDR3 loop: CASRNTGQAQETQYF. DNA of the CDR3: TGCGCCAGCAGAAATACAGGTCAGGCCCAAGAGACCCAGTACTTC.

This clonotype was recorded a few times. This rearrangement joins TRBV5-8 to TRBJ2-1; 7 bases are shared with TRBD1. V gave up 2 bases and J gave up 8 bases; unmatched junction bases: 13. The CDR3 has 16 amino acids. CDR1 SGHTS and CDR2 YDEGEE come from the germline V gene. CDR3 protein: CASSFNRRGPWDEQFF. CDR3 sequence (DNA): TGTGCCAGCAGCTTTAATCGTAGGGGGCCATGGGATGAGCAGTTCTTC.

This clonotype was seen at least ten times. This chain joins TRBV5-1 and TRBJ1-2, with D hard to call. The CDR3 totals 12 residues. V shed 7 bases and J shed 4 bases, with 11 bases lying between them. From germline, CDR1 is SGHRS and CDR2 YFSETQ. CDR3 sequence reads: CASRDGLYGYTF. CDR3 nucleotide sequence: TGCGCCAGCCGCGACGGACTCTATGGCTACACCTTC.

For this clonotype: A far more abundant clone sits one base away, making this likely a read error. The rearrangement uses TRBV5-5 and TRBJ2-2; a weak D match, TRBD1 (5 bases). This CDR3 has 15 residues. V lost 1 base and J 3 bases, leaving 10 bases between the germline ends. Germline CDR1 is SGHKS and CDR2 is YYEKEE (reference sequence). CDR3 amino acids: CASSLSKQDTGELFF. As DNA, the CDR3 is TGTGCCAGCAGCTTGTCCAAACAGGACACCGGGGAGCTGTTTTTT.

The chain employs TRBV4-1 and TRBJ2-7, with TRBD1 identical over 9 bases. The CDR3 runs to 16 residues. Germline assignment: CDR1 MGHRA and CDR2 YSYEKL. V gave up 4 bases and J gave up 6 bases; unmatched junction bases: 13. The CDR3 nucleotides are TGCGCCAGCAGCCCCCCATCGGGGACAGGGAGCGGCGAGCAGTACTTC. It specifies CASSPPSGTGSGEQYF.

At least ten counts were recorded for this clonotype. This sequence joins TRBV2 and TRBJ2-3, with 11 bases lining up with TRBD2. There are 13 residues in the CDR3. The ends lost 2 bases at V and 9 bases at J; junction bases unmatched: 1. CDR1 and CDR2 (germline): SNHLY, FYNNEI. The CDR3 DNA reads TGTGCCAGCAGTGAAATAGCGGGGGGGACGCAGTATTTT. Its translation is CASSEIAGGTQYF. Full variable domain (outside the CDR3, taken from reference TRBV2 and TRBJ2-3): EPEVTQTPSHQVTQMGQEVILRCVPISNHLYFYWYRQILGQKVEFLVSFYNNEISEKSEIFDDQFSVERPDGSNFTLKIRSTKLEDSAMYFCASSEIAGGTQYFGPGTRLTVL.

This clonotype has a count of ten or more. V is TRBV7-9 and J is TRBJ1-6; D is possibly TRBD1 (5 bases). CDR3 length: 15 residues. The V and J ends lost 3 bases and 1 base respectively, with 7 bases between them. Germline CDR1 and CDR2: SEHNR and FQNEAQ (reference sequence). Here the CDR3 reads CASSFDSSYNSPLHF. The CDR3 nucleotides are TGTGCCAGCAGCTTCGACAGTTCCTATAATTCACCCCTCCACTTT.

Ten or more counts support this clonotype. The rearrangement links TRBV14 to TRBJ2-3, with D possibly being TRBD1 or TRBD2 (5 bases each). Germline lookup yields CDR1 SGHDN and CDR2 FVKESK. Deletions cut 4 bases from V and 6 bases from J, with 20 bases between. The CDR3 has 16 amino acids. CDR3 sequence reads: CASSPLRGRGSDTQYF. CDR3 coding DNA: TGTGCCAGCAGCCCCCTGAGGGGTCGGGGTTCGGATACGCAGTATTTT.